Each of the 24 T cell receptor beta chains below was sequenced from the same sample in a study of regulatory T cells in long-lasting Graves disease. Time point noted: newly diagnosed GD, antithyroid drugs for less than 3 months. Scientists built the TCR library using RNA that was extracted from PBMCs. Sequencing libraries for TCR beta were prepared with iRepertoire HTBI primers and Arm-PCR of CDR3 regions. TCRdb re-called the multiplex PCR reads with MiXCR, one entry per CDR3 protein. The repertoire holds more than 450,000 distinct CDR3 sequences, about 12% seen once, with 8% to 10% in the top ten. This same sample was also taken into another study, of T cells in Graves' hyperthyroidism and ophthalmopathy.

This sample comprised peripheral blood mononuclear cells (PBMCs), obtained at new diagnosis, from a patient treated with antithyroid drugs. These receptors were collected from a woman younger than 45 with Graves disease.

This clonotype was detected a few times. The rearrangement joins TRBV7-8 to TRBJ2-5; D is uncertain. The germline V gene encodes CDR1 SGHVS and CDR2 FQNEAQ. V lost 3 bases, J lost 2 bases, and 16 bases lay in between. The CDR3 has 16 amino acids. The DNA for the CDR3 is TGTGCCAGCAGCTTCGGCTTGGAAGAACTTCAAGAGACCCAGTACTTC. The encoded protein is CASSFGLEELQETQYF.

Many counts were recorded for this clonotype. J is TRBJ1-1 and V is TRBV27, with TRBD1 matching over 10 bases. Trimming at V came to 5 bases and at J to 3 bases, leaving 9 bases not matched to a gene. The CDR3 has 16 amino acids. Germline CDR1 and CDR2: MNHEY and SMNVEV (reference sequence). The CDR3 DNA is TGTGCCAGCAGTAAGGGTAAGGGACAGGGGTACACTGAAGCTTTCTTT. Protein product: CASSKGKGQGYTEAFF.

At least ten counts were recorded for this clonotype. This chain joins TRBV28 and TRBJ1-4, with 8 bases lining up with TRBD1. The CDR3 has 16 residues. V gave up 2 bases and J gave up 8 bases; unmatched junction bases: 10. The V gene's germline CDR1 is MDHEN and CDR2 SYDVKM. As DNA, the CDR3 is TGTGCCAGCAGTTTACCAGGGACAGGACGGTACGAAAAACTGTTTTTT. As protein: CASSLPGTGRYEKLFF. Combining the CDR3 with reference TRBV28 and TRBJ1-4 gives the whole variable domain DVKVTQSSRYLVKRTGEKVFLECVQDMDHENMFWYRQDPGLGLRLIYFSYDVKMKEKGDIPEGYSVSREKKERFSLILESASTNQTSMYLCASSLPGTGRYEKLFFGSGTQLSVL.

About this clonotype itself: At one end the junction does not follow the germline gene, possibly because of a read error. As DNA, the CDR3 is TGCGCCAGCCGAGAACTTGTTGGGAGCTATGGCTGCACCTTC. The encoded protein is CASRELVGSYGCTF. The V gene is TRBV5-1, the J gene TRBJ1-2; no firm D call. Germline V gives CDR1 SGHRS, CDR2 YFSETQ. The CDR3 contains 14 residues.

This rearrangement joins TRBV7-2 to TRBJ1-5; the D gene is possibly TRBD1 (5 bases). V gave up 4 bases and J gave up 5 bases, with 9 bases separating them. This CDR3 is 13 amino acids long. Germline values: CDR1 SGHTA, CDR2 FQGNSA. The CDR3 reads CASSSWGDQPQHF. DNA of the CDR3: TGTGCCAGCAGCTCTTGGGGGGATCAGCCCCAGCATTTT.

This chain joins TRBV4-2 and TRBJ1-4; no clear D. This CDR3 is built from 16 residues. Germline V gene data show CDR1 as LGHNA and CDR2 as YNFKEQ. Between the trimmed V and J ends, which lost 1 base and 0 bases, there was a span of 9 bases. For the CDR3, the DNA is TGTGCCAGCAGCCAAGGCCGGTCTGCAACTAATGAAAAACTGTTTTTT. Its translation is CASSQGRSATNEKLFF.

Details on this clonotype: With only one base between it and a far larger clone, this is likely a read error. V gene TRBV7-3 combines with J gene TRBJ1-6; the match to TRBD1 covers 9 bases. The germline V gene encodes CDR1 SGHTA and CDR2 FQGTGA. The CDR3 totals 17 residues. Trimming removed 4 bases from V and 6 bases from J; junction bases left unmatched: 10. CDR3 nucleotides: TGTGCCAGCAGCTACAGGGGGCTCACCCGTTCTAATTCACCCCTCCACTTT. It codes for CASSYRGLTRSNSPLHF. Combining the CDR3 with reference TRBV7-3 and TRBJ1-6 gives the whole variable domain GAGVSQTPSNKVTEKGKYVELRCDPISGHTALYWYRQSLGQGPEFLIYFQGTGAADDSGLPNDRFFAVRPEGSVSTLKIQRTERGDSAVYLCASSYRGLTRSNSPLHFGNGTRLTVT.

This clonotype was picked up many times. CDR3 nucleotide sequence: TGTGCCTGGAGGGCGAGGGTCACCTACGAGCAGTACTTC. It codes for CAWRARVTYEQYF. V is TRBV30 and J is TRBJ2-7; possible D gene TRBD2, 5 bases. V lost 3 bases to trimming and J lost 2 bases, with 11 bases between them. Germline V gene sequence: CDR1 GTSNPN, CDR2 SVGIG (reference sequence). The CDR3 spans 13 residues.

There are many counts of this clonotype. CDR3 DNA: TGTGCCAGCAGCGAAACAGGGATAGCAGATACGCAGTATTTT. Translating it yields CASSETGIADTQYF. The chain couples TRBV9 to TRBJ2-3; D possibly corresponds to TRBD1 (6 bases). The V gene lost 3 bases and the J gene lost 4 bases, with 12 bases spanning the gap. The length of the CDR3 is 14 residues. Germline assignment: CDR1 SGDLS and CDR2 YYNGEE.

This chain links TRBV13 with TRBJ1-2; weak D call: TRBD1 (6 bases). The germline CDR1 and CDR2 sequences are PRHDT and FYEKMQ (reference sequence). This CDR3 is built from 15 residues. V was pared by 3 bases and J by 12 bases, with 23 bases between. CDR3 sequence: CASSLDSREEEGHTF. CDR3 coding DNA: TGTGCCAGCAGCTTGGACAGTCGAGAAGAAGAGGGCCACACCTTC.

This clonotype was seen a few times. This sequence joins TRBV19 and TRBJ2-1; 8 bases line up with TRBD1. CDR3 length: 15 residues. V dropped 9 bases and J dropped 6; count of bases not matched to a gene: 13. The germline V gene has CDR1 LNHDA and CDR2 SQIVND (reference sequence). CDR3 sequence reads: CASKRTGPEGNEQFF. As DNA, the CDR3 is TGTGCCAGCAAACGGACAGGGCCGGAGGGCAATGAGCAGTTCTTC.

The chain couples TRBV10-1 to TRBJ1-2, with no clear D. This CDR3 is 14 amino acids long. Trimming pared 7 bases from V and 9 bases from J, leaving 21 bases between. The germline gives CDR1 WNHNN, CDR2 SYGVQD (reference sequence). CDR3 sequence: CASTPQRRVGCYTF. CDR3 nucleotides: TGCGCCAGCACCCCCCAACGGCGGGTTGGATGCTACACCTTC.

This clonotype was counted many times. The chain joins TRBV5-1 to TRBJ1-2; TRBD1 might be the D (5 bases). The germline CDR1 and CDR2 sequences are SGHRS and YFSETQ. V was cut by 4 bases and J by 3 bases, with 10 bases left in between. The CDR3 loop spans 13 amino acids. The CDR3 sequence: CASSAGRYYGYTF. The CDR3 region has the DNA TGCGCCAGCAGCGCGGGACGATACTATGGCTACACCTTC.

The chain uses TRBV9 and TRBJ2-1, with D perhaps matching TRBD1 or TRBD2 (6 bases each). CDR3 length: 16 amino acids. The germline V gene encodes CDR1 SGDLS and CDR2 YYNGEE. Trimming took 0 bases from V and 11 from J, leaving 21 bases between them. The CDR3, as DNA: TGTGCCAGCAGCGTAGGGGGGGCTCCCACCACAATGAAGCAGTTCTTC. Its protein product is CASSVGGAPTTMKQFF.

This clonotype was picked up a small number of times. CDR3: CASSLRRGNQPQHF. CDR3 coding DNA: TGTGCCAGCAGCTTACGGAGGGGCAATCAGCCCCAGCATTTT. The chain has TRBV7-8 and TRBJ1-5; D not certain. V was pared by 2 bases and J by 2 bases, with 7 bases between. Germline V gene sequence: CDR1 SGHVS, CDR2 FQNEAQ. The CDR3 is made up of 14 amino acids.

This clonotype was seen ten or more times. The chain links TRBV28 to TRBJ2-7; 8 bases agree with TRBD1. CDR1 is MDHEN, CDR2 SYDVKM, per germline. Unmatched junction bases numbered 9, after V lost 7 bases and J lost 7 bases. The CDR3 totals 13 residues. The CDR3 DNA follows: TGTGCCAGCACCGCAGGGGGCATAGGGGAGCAGTACTTC. Translated: CASTAGGIGEQYF.

This clonotype showed up many times. The rearrangement uses TRBV6-2 or TRBV6-3 and TRBJ2-4, with D possibly called TRBD1 or TRBD2 (6 bases each). CDR3 length: 12 amino acids. Between the trimmed V and J ends, which lost 2 bases and 14 bases, there was a span of 13 bases. CDR1 is MNHEY and CDR2 is SVGEGT in the germline V gene. CDR3 nucleotide sequence: TGTGCCAGCAGTTACCTCACCGGGGGCAAGTACTTC. It encodes CASSYLTGGKYF.

The V and J genes are TRBV4-1 and TRBJ1-2, with 10 bases lining up with TRBD1. J lost 6 bases, V lost 3 bases, and 7 bases had no gene match. Germline V gene lookup returns CDR1 MGHRA and CDR2 YSYEKL. This CDR3 is built from 15 residues. The CDR3 region is CASSQVRDRGNGYTF. DNA of the CDR3: TGCGCCAGCAGCCAGGTTAGGGACAGGGGTAATGGCTACACCTTC.

In its sample, this clonotype was seen once. A far larger clone is only one base removed, so a read error is likely. The CDR3 carries no conserved terminal phenylalanine or tryptophan, so it likely arises from a read error. V is TRBV6-2 or TRBV6-3 and J is TRBJ2-5; D call uncertain. The closer fit of TRBJ2-1 to the DNA end suggests the J call may be wrong. Germline values: CDR1 MNHEY, CDR2 SVGEGT. The CDR3 is made up of 12 amino acids. The CDR3 loop reads CASSGYSNEQFL. CDR3 nucleotide sequence: TGTGCCAGCAGCGGATATAGCAATGAGCAGTTCCTC.

This clonotype has more than one count but fewer than ten. The V and J genes are TRBV28 and TRBJ2-1, with 11 bases fitting TRBD2. With V trimmed by 5 bases and J by 2 bases, 5 bases remained unmatched. Germline CDR1 and CDR2: MDHEN and SYDVKM. The length of the CDR3 is 16 residues. CDR3 bases: TGTGCCAGCAGTCTTTCTAGCGGGAGGACCTACAATGAGCAGTTCTTC. Amino acids: CASSLSSGRTYNEQFF.

There are many counts of this clonotype. The chain links TRBV24-1 to TRBJ2-3; 9 bases align to TRBD2. CDR3 size: 15 residues. The germline gives CDR1 KGHDR, CDR2 SFDVKD. Trimming at V came to 6 bases and at J to 5 bases, leaving 8 bases not matched to a gene. CDR3 DNA sequence: TGTGCCACCAGTACTGGTAGCGGGAGCGGAGATACGCAGTATTTT. It specifies CATSTGSGSGDTQYF.

The rearrangement joins TRBV7-3 to TRBJ2-1, with 11 bases identical to TRBD2. CDR3 length: 16 residues. Trimming took 4 bases from V and 7 from J; bases not matched to a gene: 9. Germline loops: CDR1 SGHTA, CDR2 FQGTGA. In nucleotides, the CDR3 is TGTGCCAGCAGCTCAATAGCGGGAGGGAATCAAAATGAGCAGTTCTTC. This gives the protein CASSSIAGGNQNEQFF.

The CDR3 nucleotides are TGTGCCAGCAGCTTAGATGGCAGACTCTCTGGGGCCAACGTCCTGACTTTC. It specifies CASSLDGRLSGANVLTF. This chain connects TRBV7-8 to TRBJ2-6, with D unresolved. Per the germline V gene, CDR1 is SGHVS and CDR2 is FQNEAQ. V was pared by 1 base and J by 0 bases, with 10 bases between. This CDR3 has 17 amino acids. Filled out from reference TRBV7-8 and TRBJ2-6, the complete variable domain reads GAGVSQSPRYKVAKRGQDVALRCDPISGHVSLFWYQQALGQGPEFLTYFQNEAQLDKSGLPSDRFFAERPEGSVSTLKIQRTQQEDSAVYLCASSLDGRLSGANVLTFGAGSRLTVL.

This clonotype was found a few times. The chain uses TRBV12-3 or TRBV12-4 and TRBJ1-2; the D is unclear. Trimming took 3 bases from V and 6 from J, leaving 11 bases between them. The CDR3 runs 13 residues. The CDR3 DNA follows: TGTGCCAGCAGTTTTCAGGTTTTCGATGGCTACACCTTC. As protein: CASSFQVFDGYTF.